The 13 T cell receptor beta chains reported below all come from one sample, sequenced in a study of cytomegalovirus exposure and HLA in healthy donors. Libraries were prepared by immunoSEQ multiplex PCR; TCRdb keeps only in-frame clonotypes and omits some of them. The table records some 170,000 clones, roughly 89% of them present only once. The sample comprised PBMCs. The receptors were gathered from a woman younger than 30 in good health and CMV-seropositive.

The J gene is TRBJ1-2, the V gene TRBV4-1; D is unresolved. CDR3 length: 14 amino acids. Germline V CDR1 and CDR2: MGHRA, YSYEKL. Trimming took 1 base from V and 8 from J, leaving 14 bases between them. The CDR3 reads CASSQVGETRGYTF. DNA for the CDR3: TGCGCCAGCAGCCAAGTTGGAGAGACTAGGGGCTACACCTTC.

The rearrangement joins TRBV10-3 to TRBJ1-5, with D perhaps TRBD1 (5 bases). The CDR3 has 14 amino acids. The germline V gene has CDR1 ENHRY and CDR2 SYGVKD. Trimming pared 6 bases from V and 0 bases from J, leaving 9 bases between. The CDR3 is CAISLTDSNQPQHF. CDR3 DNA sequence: TGTGCCATCAGCCTGACAGATAGCAATCAGCCCCAGCATTTT.

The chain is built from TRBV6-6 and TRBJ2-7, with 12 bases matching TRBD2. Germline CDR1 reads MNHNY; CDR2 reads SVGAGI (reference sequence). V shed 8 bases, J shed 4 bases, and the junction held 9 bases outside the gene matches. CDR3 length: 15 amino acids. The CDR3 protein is CASRSRLAGDYEQYF. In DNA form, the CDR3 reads TGTGCCAGCCGGTCCCGACTAGCGGGAGATTACGAGCAGTACTTC.

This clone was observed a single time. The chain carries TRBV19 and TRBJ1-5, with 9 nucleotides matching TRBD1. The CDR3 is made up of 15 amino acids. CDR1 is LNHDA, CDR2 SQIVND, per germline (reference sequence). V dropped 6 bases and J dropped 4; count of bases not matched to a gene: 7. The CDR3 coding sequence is TGTGCCAGTAGCCTGGGACAGGGTAAAAATCAGCCCCAGCATTTT. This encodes CASSLGQGKNQPQHF.

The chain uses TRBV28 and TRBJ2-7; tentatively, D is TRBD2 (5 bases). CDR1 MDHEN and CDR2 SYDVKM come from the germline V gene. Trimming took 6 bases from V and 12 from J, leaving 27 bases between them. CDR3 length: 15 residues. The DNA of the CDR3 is TGTGCCAGCAGCCGAACCTTGGGAGAGGGCGGAGTCGGGTACTTC. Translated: CASSRTLGEGGVGYF.

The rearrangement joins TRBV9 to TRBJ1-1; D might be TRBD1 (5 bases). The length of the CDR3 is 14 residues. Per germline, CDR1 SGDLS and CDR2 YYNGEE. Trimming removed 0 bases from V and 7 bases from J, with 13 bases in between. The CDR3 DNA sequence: TGTGCCAGCAGCGTAGTGGCAGGGCCAGGTGAAGCTTTCTTT. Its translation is CASSVVAGPGEAFF.

The CDR3 region has the DNA TGTGCCTGGCAGAAGGGAAGCGGGAGAATTCAGGAGACCCAGTACTTC. It yields the protein CAWQKGSGRIQETQYF. The chain is built from TRBV30 and TRBJ2-5; 8 nucleotides line up with TRBD2. The CDR3 sequence is 16 residues long. Trimming took 5 bases from V and 5 from J; bases not matched to a gene: 16. The germline gives CDR1 GTSNPN, CDR2 SVGIG (reference sequence).

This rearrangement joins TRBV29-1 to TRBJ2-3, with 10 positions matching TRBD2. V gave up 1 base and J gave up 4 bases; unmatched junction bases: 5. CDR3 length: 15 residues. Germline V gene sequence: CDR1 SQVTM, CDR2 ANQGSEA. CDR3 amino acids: CSVEGLAGVSDTQYF. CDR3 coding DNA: TGCAGCGTTGAAGGTCTAGCGGGAGTATCAGATACGCAGTATTTT.

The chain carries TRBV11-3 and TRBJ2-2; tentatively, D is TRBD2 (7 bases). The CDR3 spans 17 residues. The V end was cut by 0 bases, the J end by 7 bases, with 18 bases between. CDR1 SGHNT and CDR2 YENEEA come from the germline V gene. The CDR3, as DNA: TGTGCCAGCAGCTTAGATGGGGGCGCGGGAGCGTTCGGGGAGCTGTTTTTT. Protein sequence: CASSLDGGAGAFGELFF.

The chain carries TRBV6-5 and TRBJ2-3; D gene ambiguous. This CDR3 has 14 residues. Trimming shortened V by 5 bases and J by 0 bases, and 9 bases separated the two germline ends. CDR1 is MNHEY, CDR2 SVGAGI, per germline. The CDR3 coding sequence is TGTGCCAGCAGTCTATTCCCGAGCACAGATACGCAGTATTTT. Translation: CASSLFPSTDTQYF.

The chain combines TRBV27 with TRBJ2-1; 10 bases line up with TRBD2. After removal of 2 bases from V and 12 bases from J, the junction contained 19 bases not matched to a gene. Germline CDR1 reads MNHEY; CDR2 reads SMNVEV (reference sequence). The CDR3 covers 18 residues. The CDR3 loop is CASSLKSVVGLAGVGQFF. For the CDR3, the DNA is TGTGCCAGCAGTTTAAAGTCGGTGGTGGGGCTAGCGGGAGTCGGGCAGTTCTTC.

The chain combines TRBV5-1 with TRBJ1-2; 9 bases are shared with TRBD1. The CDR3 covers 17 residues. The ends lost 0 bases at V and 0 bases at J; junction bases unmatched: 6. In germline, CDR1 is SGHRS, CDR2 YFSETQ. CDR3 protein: CASSLDPRQGANYGYTF. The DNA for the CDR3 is TGCGCCAGCAGCTTGGACCCTCGACAGGGGGCTAACTATGGCTACACCTTC.

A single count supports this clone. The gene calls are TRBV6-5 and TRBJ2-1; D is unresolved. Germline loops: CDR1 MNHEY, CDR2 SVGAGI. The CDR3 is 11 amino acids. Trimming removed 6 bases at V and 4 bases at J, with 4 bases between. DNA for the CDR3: TGTGCCAGCAGCCAATACAATGAGCAGTTCTTC. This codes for CASSQYNEQFF.